These 25 T cell receptor beta chains originate from one sample sequenced in a study of T cell responses to AZD1222 COVID-19 vaccine. Sequenced by immunoSEQ multiplex PCR; TCRdb stores in-frame clones only, minus some. The sample includes tens of thousands of clones, around 83% seen only once; the top ten take 9% to 13%. Here the sequenced sample was peripheral blood, taken on day 0 of AZD1222 vaccination. These receptors came from an adult in good health.

The J gene is TRBJ2-2, the V gene TRBV2; D uncertain. Germline CDR1 SNHLY, CDR2 FYNNEI. Deletions cut 4 bases from V and 3 bases from J, with 12 bases between. The CDR3 consists of 15 residues. CDR3 region: CASSALKSYTGELFF. The CDR3 DNA follows: TGTGCCAGCAGTGCCCTAAAGAGCTACACCGGGGAGCTGTTTTTT.

This sequence joins TRBV6-5 and TRBJ1-1; possibly TRBD1 for D (6 bases). Trimming shortened V by 7 bases and J by 6 bases, and 21 bases separated the two germline ends. The CDR3 runs 15 residues. Germline lookup yields CDR1 MNHEY and CDR2 SVGAGI. DNA for the CDR3: TGTGCCAGCATCAAAGGAACGTGGGGGGGCCCTGAAGCTTTCTTT. Amino acids: CASIKGTWGGPEAFF.

The rearrangement joins TRBV7-9 to TRBJ1-4, with TRBD1 matching 7 bases. The V and J ends lost 5 bases and 17 bases, in that order; junction bases with no gene match: 11. The CDR3 is 12 residues long. Germline assignment: CDR1 SEHNR and CDR2 FQNEAQ (reference sequence). The CDR3 DNA reads as TGTGCCAGCAGCGTTCCAGGGGGAATCCTATTTTTT. This codes for CASSVPGGILFF.

This clone was counted between two and nine times. This rearrangement joins TRBV11-2 to TRBJ2-7, with a tentative D call TRBD2 (5 bases). Germline V gives CDR1 SGHAT, CDR2 FQNNGV. There are 12 residues in the CDR3. The germline V and J ends were trimmed by 3 bases and 3 bases, with 6 bases remaining between them. CDR3 coding DNA: TGTGCCAGCAGCTTCGGGGTCTACGAGCAGTACTTC. Its translation: CASSFGVYEQYF.

This clone was detected only once. The rearrangement uses TRBV7-9 and TRBJ1-3; D remains unclear. CDR3 length equals 14 residues. V was shortened by 5 bases and J by 0 bases, with 8 bases between the two germline ends. Germline CDR1 SEHNR, CDR2 FQNEAQ (reference sequence). CDR3 amino acids: CASSRVSSGNTIYF. The CDR3 DNA is TGTGCCAGCAGCAGAGTGAGCTCTGGAAACACCATATATTTT.

This clone was seen only a few times. J is TRBJ1-3 and V is TRBV3-1 (or the pseudogene TRBV3-2), with D possibly matching TRBD1 (5 bases). There are 14 residues in the CDR3. Trimming cost V 3 bases and J 2 bases, with 8 bases left between them. Germline V gene data show CDR1 as LGHDT and CDR2 as YNNKEL (reference sequence). The CDR3 protein is CASSQGGTGNTIYF. CDR3 nucleotides: TGTGCCAGCAGCCAGGGGGGTACTGGAAACACCATATATTTT.

J is TRBJ2-5 and V is TRBV11-3; D is ambiguous. The CDR3 runs 13 residues. Germline V gene lookup returns CDR1 SGHNT and CDR2 YENEEA. The V end was cut by 2 bases, the J end by 1 base, with 5 bases between. DNA of the CDR3: TGTGCCAGCAGCTTAAACTCCCAAGAGACCCAGTACTTC. Its protein product is CASSLNSQETQYF. The complete variable domain, with remaining parts taken from reference TRBV11-3 and TRBJ2-5, reads EAGVVQSPRYKIIEKKQPVAFWCNPISGHNTLYWYLQNLGQGPELLIRYENEEAVDDSQLPKDRFSAERLKGVDSTLKIQPAELGDSAVYLCASSLNSQETQYFGPGTRLLVL.

This clone was recorded once. The J gene is TRBJ2-7, the V gene TRBV5-1, with 11 bases that match TRBD2. Per germline, CDR1 SGHRS and CDR2 YFSETQ. J was trimmed by 0 bases and V by 0 bases; bases with no gene match: 8. The CDR3 runs 18 residues. CDR3 nucleotide sequence: TGCGCCAGCAGCTTGGAACTAGCGGGGGCCACTAGCTCCTACGAGCAGTACTTC. Its protein product is CASSLELAGATSSYEQYF.

This clone has a single count. The rearrangement uses TRBV4-1 and TRBJ1-6; maybe TRBD1 (5 bases). CDR3 length: 15 residues. V was pared by 0 bases and J by 10 bases, with 13 bases between. Looked up from germline, CDR1 is MGHRA and CDR2 is YSYEKL. The CDR3 protein is CASSQDRDFYSPLHF. Here the CDR3 DNA reads TGCGCCAGCAGCCAAGACAGGGATTTTTACTCACCCCTCCACTTT.

This clone was seen a single time. The V and J genes are TRBV9 and TRBJ2-3; no definite D call. This CDR3 is 14 amino acids long. V lost 0 bases and J lost 0, with 5 bases in between. In germline, CDR1 is SGDLS, CDR2 YYNGEE. This CDR3 reads CASSVGPSTDTQYF. DNA for the CDR3: TGTGCCAGCAGCGTAGGGCCGAGCACAGATACGCAGTATTTT. The variable domain in full, with the rest retrieved from reference TRBV9 and TRBJ2-3, is DSGVTQTPKHLITATGQRVTLRCSPRSGDLSVYWYQQSLDQGLQFLIQYYNGEERAKGNILERFSAQQFPDLHSELNLSSLELGDSALYFCASSVGPSTDTQYFGPGTRLTVL.

The chain employs TRBV5-1 and TRBJ1-4; a possible D gene is TRBD1 (5 bases). The CDR3 spans 15 residues. The germline CDR1 and CDR2 sequences are SGHRS and YFSETQ. The V end lost 0 bases, the J end lost 7 bases, and 13 bases lay between the germline ends. CDR3 region: CASSLVAGSAEKLFF. CDR3 DNA sequence: TGCGCCAGCAGCTTGGTAGCAGGGTCGGCTGAAAAACTGTTTTTT. Looking up the rest from reference TRBV5-1 and TRBJ1-4 gives the full variable domain: KAGVTQTPRYLIKTRGQQVTLSCSPISGHRSVSWYQQTPGQGLQFLFEYFSETQRNKGNFPGRFSGRQFSNSRSEMNVSTLELGDSALYLCASSLVAGSAEKLFFGSGTQLSVL.

The rearrangement uses TRBV5-1 and TRBJ1-2; D unclear. Looked up from germline, CDR1 is SGHRS and CDR2 is YFSETQ. The CDR3 totals 14 residues. V lost 0 bases, J lost 10 bases, and 16 bases lay in between. CDR3 region: CASSLEVTGGVYTF. In nucleotides, the CDR3 is TGCGCCAGCAGCTTGGAGGTGACCGGCGGGGTCTACACCTTC. The variable domain in full, with the rest retrieved from reference TRBV5-1 and TRBJ1-2, is KAGVTQTPRYLIKTRGQQVTLSCSPISGHRSVSWYQQTPGQGLQFLFEYFSETQRNKGNFPGRFSGRQFSNSRSEMNVSTLELGDSALYLCASSLEVTGGVYTFGSGTRLTVV.

The rearrangement links TRBV7-2 to TRBJ1-2; 7 nucleotides align to TRBD1. Germline CDR1 reads SGHTA; CDR2 reads FQGNSA. J was trimmed by 4 bases and V by 4 bases; bases with no gene match: 9. The CDR3 contains 15 residues. CDR3 in amino acids: CASSSTTGASYGYTF. Here the CDR3 DNA reads TGTGCCAGCAGCTCGACCACAGGGGCCTCCTATGGCTACACCTTC.

This clone was recorded once. The chain joins TRBV4-2 to TRBJ1-4; D ambiguous. The length of the CDR3 is 13 residues. Trimming left V 4 bases short and J 0 bases short, with 3 bases between. CDR1 is LGHNA and CDR2 is YNFKEQ in the germline V gene. CDR3 nucleotide sequence: TGTGCCAGCAGCCCTTCAACTAATGAAAAACTGTTTTTT. Its protein is CASSPSTNEKLFF.

This clone showed up just once. The chain links TRBV28 to TRBJ1-6; D gene ambiguous. CDR3 length: 15 residues. Germline loops: CDR1 MDHEN, CDR2 SYDVKM. V lost 4 bases, J lost 1 base, and 8 bases lay in between. CDR3 DNA: TGTGCCAGCAGTTGGCTGGGGTCCTATAATTCACCCCTCCACTTT. Protein sequence: CASSWLGSYNSPLHF.

The V and J genes are TRBV5-4 and TRBJ2-1; 15 bases match TRBD2. Trimming at V came to 3 bases and at J to 9 bases, leaving 4 bases not matched to a gene. This CDR3 is built from 15 residues. Germline lookup yields CDR1 SGHNT and CDR2 YYREEE (reference sequence). The CDR3 sequence is CASSWTSGGAIEQFF. CDR3 nucleotides: TGTGCCAGCAGCTGGACTAGCGGGGGGGCTATTGAGCAGTTCTTC.

The V gene is TRBV11-2, the J gene TRBJ1-6; D not certain. Germline V gene sequence: CDR1 SGHAT, CDR2 FQNNGV. The ends were cut back, 4 bases at V and 2 bases at J, with 6 bases in the middle. The CDR3 totals 14 residues. The CDR3 protein is CASSSLTYNSPLHF. CDR3 DNA: TGTGCCAGCAGCTCCCTCACCTATAATTCACCCCTCCACTTT.

V is TRBV18 and J is TRBJ2-2; possible D gene TRBD2, 5 bases. In germline, CDR1 is KGHSH, CDR2 LQKENI. The V end lost 2 bases, the J end lost 1 base, and 5 bases lay between the germline ends. The CDR3 spans 14 residues. CDR3 DNA sequence: TGTGCCAGCTCACCAGCGGGGAACACCGGGGAGCTGTTTTTT. Amino acid sequence: CASSPAGNTGELFF. The whole variable domain, remainder taken from reference TRBV18 and TRBJ2-2, is NAGVMQNPRHLVRRRGQEARLRCSPMKGHSHVYWYRQLPEEGLKFMVYLQKENIIDESGMPKERFSAEFPKEGPSILRIQQVVRGDSAAYFCASSPAGNTGELFFGEGSRLTVL.

The chain combines TRBV20-1 with TRBJ1-2; weak D call: TRBD1 (5 bases). Trimming removed 0 bases at V and 10 bases at J, with 9 bases between. The CDR3 has 11 residues. From germline, CDR1 is DFQATT and CDR2 SNEGSKA (reference sequence). The CDR3 bases are TGCAGTGCTAGAGATCGGGGGACCTACACCTTC. Its translation: CSARDRGTYTF.

This sequence joins TRBV30 and TRBJ2-3, with 9 bases fitting TRBD2. After removal of 0 bases from V and 4 bases from J, the junction contained 14 bases not matched to a gene. Germline values: CDR1 GTSNPN, CDR2 SVGIG (reference sequence). CDR3 length: 18 residues. As DNA, the CDR3 is TGTGCCTGGAGTGTGAGGTTTTGGTCTAGCGGGGTCGCAGATACGCAGTATTTT. This encodes CAWSVRFWSSGVADTQYF. Combining the CDR3 with reference TRBV30 and TRBJ2-3 gives the whole variable domain SQTIHQWPATLVQPVGSPLSLECTVEGTSNPNLYWYRQAAGRGLQLLFYSVGIGQISSEVPQNLSASRPQDRQFILSSKKLLLSDSGFYLCAWSVRFWSSGVADTQYFGPGTRLTVL.

This chain links TRBV18 with TRBJ2-7, with TRBD1 matching 12 bases. Germline CDR1 and CDR2: KGHSH and LQKENI. Trimming took 3 bases from V and 7 from J; bases not matched to a gene: 7. The CDR3 totals 15 residues. Here the CDR3 reads CASSPEGQGAGEQYF. CDR3 nucleotide sequence: TGTGCCAGCTCACCGGAGGGACAGGGGGCGGGTGAGCAGTACTTC.

The rearrangement uses TRBV7-9 and TRBJ1-4, with D hard to call. The CDR3 spans 12 residues. Germline CDR1 and CDR2: SEHNR and FQNEAQ (reference sequence). V was clipped by 6 bases and J by 7 bases, with 9 bases between them. DNA for the CDR3: TGTGCCAGCAGTCTCGAGGGTGAAAAACTGTTTTTT. Encoded protein: CASSLEGEKLFF.

The V gene is TRBV21-1, the J gene TRBJ1-1. TRBV21-1 is an annotated pseudogene. This CDR3 is 10 amino acids long. CDR3 sequence: CARTTVEAFF. The CDR3 region has the DNA TGTGCCAGGACGACTGTTGAAGCTTTCTTT.

This chain links TRBV28 with TRBJ2-1; 12 bases line up with TRBD2. The V gene end was trimmed by 6 bases and the J gene end by 9 bases; junction bases not matched to a gene: 6. Germline V gives CDR1 MDHEN, CDR2 SYDVKM. This CDR3 comprises 14 residues. The CDR3 loop reads CASRKTSGGVEQFF. The DNA of the CDR3 is TGTGCCAGCAGGAAGACTAGCGGGGGAGTTGAGCAGTTCTTC.

The chain couples TRBV9 to TRBJ2-7, with TRBD2 identical over 9 bases. V lost 0 bases and J lost 1; bases outside the gene matches: 5. The CDR3 has 16 amino acids. Germline V CDR1 and CDR2: SGDLS, YYNGEE. The CDR3 DNA reads TGTGCCAGCAGCGTAGATCCTAGCGGGGTGTCCTACGAGCAGTACTTC. Amino acids: CASSVDPSGVSYEQYF.